The 24 T cell receptor beta chains given below trace back to one sample, sequenced in a study of vaccination and CD4 T cells after COVID-19. Described treatment: approximately 11-day PBMC culture with coronavirus spike peptide pools or control peptides (ViraFEST assay). Researchers used the Oncomine TCR Beta short-read assay to sequence DNA from cultured CD4+ T cells. Using its own MiXCR run on the PCR reads, TCRdb lists one record per CDR3 protein. The sample has about 13,000 distinct CDR3 sequences, roughly 80% seen once. Their antigen targets remain unknown. The sequencing used CD4+ T cells from blood, cultured in vitro, collected after SARS-CoV-2 vaccination. These receptors were taken from a human donor who received a COVID-19 vaccine.

V usage is TRBV7-2 and J usage is TRBJ2-1; unclear D gene. The CDR3 runs to 15 residues. V lost 3 bases and J lost 5, with 14 bases in between. Germline V gives CDR1 SGHTA, CDR2 FQGNSA. This chain's CDR3 is CASSFLGPPNNEQFF. The DNA of the CDR3 is TGTGCCAGCAGCTTCCTCGGACCCCCGAACAATGAGCAGTTCTTC.

This CDR3 is CASSSPTASGEQYF. DNA for the CDR3: TGTGCCAGCTCAAGTCCGACCGCCTCGGGCGAGCAGTACTTC. The rearrangement joins TRBV18 to TRBJ2-7; D is ambiguous. Trimming removed 5 bases from V and 6 bases from J, with 17 bases in between. This CDR3 comprises 14 residues. Germline assignment: CDR1 KGHSH and CDR2 LQKENI.

The V gene is TRBV20-1, the J gene TRBJ2-3, with TRBD2 identical over 8 bases. The CDR3 is made up of 14 amino acids. V was clipped by 6 bases and J by 1 base; unmatched bases: 6. Germline-derived CDR1 and CDR2 are DFQATT and SNEGSKA (reference sequence). CDR3 protein: CSAPRGGGTDTQYF. For the CDR3, the DNA is TGCAGTGCGCCCCGGGGGGGCGGCACAGATACGCAGTATTTT.

The chain uses TRBV2 and TRBJ2-3; 8 nucleotides agree with TRBD2. V shed 4 bases, J shed 4 bases, and the junction held 13 bases outside the gene matches. From germline, CDR1 is SNHLY and CDR2 FYNNEI. The CDR3 is 17 amino acids. The CDR3 reads CASSAFGGGQFSDTQYF. The CDR3, as DNA: TGTGCCAGCAGTGCTTTCGGGGGGGGCCAGTTTTCAGATACGCAGTATTTT. The variable domain in full, with the rest retrieved from reference TRBV2 and TRBJ2-3, is EPEVTQTPSHQVTQMGQEVILRCVPISNHLYFYWYRQILGQKVEFLVSFYNNEISEKSEIFDDQFSVERPDGSNFTLKIRSTKLEDSAMYFCASSAFGGGQFSDTQYFGPGTRLTVL.

The chain joins TRBV20-1 to TRBJ2-3, with D possibly TRBD1 on 6 matching bases. V lost 2 bases, J lost 1 base, and 13 bases lay in between. Germline V CDR1 and CDR2: DFQATT, SNEGSKA (reference sequence). This CDR3 has 15 residues. The CDR3 sequence is CSARSGAGGTDTQYF. The CDR3 DNA sequence: TGCAGTGCTAGATCTGGGGCAGGGGGCACAGATACGCAGTATTTT.

The chain links TRBV21-1 to TRBJ1-2; the D call TRBD1 from the table was never checked on the DNA. TRBV21-1 is a documented pseudogene. The CDR3 spans 17 residues. The DNA for the CDR3 is TGTGCCAGCAGCAAAGAAACAGGACAGGGGACTAACTATGGCTACACCTTC. It specifies CASSKETGQGTNYGYTF.

The chain recombines TRBV19 with TRBJ1-4; 8 bases are shared with TRBD1. V was pared by 7 bases and J by 4 bases, with 8 bases of the junction left unmatched. Germline values: CDR1 LNHDA, CDR2 SQIVND (reference sequence). The CDR3 runs to 15 residues. The CDR3 DNA sequence: TGTGCCAGTACCACCGGGACAGGCTTTAATGAAAAACTGTTTTTT. This encodes CASTTGTGFNEKLFF.

This clonotype was observed a few times. The chain links TRBV24-1 to TRBJ2-5; a weak D match, TRBD1 (6 bases). The ends were cut back, 4 bases at V and 4 bases at J, with 24 bases in the middle. CDR1 is KGHDR and CDR2 is SFDVKD in the germline V gene. The CDR3 runs to 18 residues. CDR3 residues: CATSDELGRGRRGETQYF. Written as DNA, the CDR3 is TGTGCCACCAGTGACGAGTTAGGTAGGGGGAGACGGGGAGAGACCCAGTACTTC.

V is TRBV7-3 and J is TRBJ2-2; possibly TRBD1 for D (5 bases). CDR3 length: 14 residues. Germline CDR1 and CDR2: SGHTA and FQGTGA. V was pared by 5 bases and J by 2 bases, with 9 bases between. The DNA for the CDR3 is TGTGCCAGCAGCCCCGACAGAAACACCGGGGAGCTGTTTTTT. Amino acid sequence: CASSPDRNTGELFF.

The table lists this clonotype with a count of one. The J gene is TRBJ1-4, the V gene TRBV15; 8 bases are a match to TRBD1. The germline CDR1 and CDR2 sequences are LNHNV and YYDKDF (reference sequence). The V segment lost 0 bases and the J segment 8 bases; nucleotides outside the gene matches: 14. The CDR3 is made up of 18 amino acids. CDR3 sequence reads: CATSRDQRQTGAGEKLFF. Here the CDR3 DNA reads TGTGCCACCAGCAGAGATCAACGCCAGACAGGGGCGGGCGAAAAACTGTTTTTT.

This sequence joins TRBV19 and TRBJ2-3; the D gene could be TRBD1 or TRBD2 (5 bases each). Deletions cut 6 bases from V and 0 bases from J, with 7 bases between. This CDR3 has 13 amino acids. Germline CDR1 LNHDA, CDR2 SQIVND (reference sequence). The CDR3 sequence: CASRGTSTDTQYF. CDR3 sequence (DNA): TGTGCCAGTAGAGGGACCAGCACAGATACGCAGTATTTT.

The chain joins TRBV6-1 to TRBJ1-2; 7 bases map to TRBD1. Looked up from germline, CDR1 is MNHNS and CDR2 is SASEGT. V dropped 6 bases and J dropped 2; count of bases not matched to a gene: 0. The CDR3 is 12 amino acids. The CDR3 nucleotides are TGTGCCAGCAGGGACAGGAACTATGGCTACACCTTC. Translated, it gives CASRDRNYGYTF.

The chain recombines TRBV20-1 with TRBJ1-2; D uncertain. In germline, CDR1 is DFQATT, CDR2 SNEGSKA (reference sequence). Deletions cut 1 base from V and 4 bases from J, with 10 bases between. This CDR3 region has 13 residues. DNA of the CDR3: TGCAGTGCTAGAGTCGGCGGACTCTATGGCTACACCTTC. Its translation: CSARVGGLYGYTF.

The chain uses TRBV21-1 and TRBJ2-3; the D segment call TRBD1 is taken from the table without a DNA check. TRBV21-1 is annotated as a pseudogene. CDR3 length equals 15 residues. The CDR3, as DNA: TGTGCCAGCTCTGCGTGGGGTGGGCGCAGCTATACGCAGTATTTT. This translates into CASSAWGGRSYTQYF.

The chain combines TRBV5-1 with TRBJ2-7, with D perhaps TRBD1 or TRBD2 (5 bases each). Germline CDR1 reads SGHRS; CDR2 reads YFSETQ. The germline V and J ends were trimmed by 0 bases and 1 base, with 14 bases remaining between them. The CDR3 has 16 residues. The CDR3: CASSLAWGSGSYEQYF. CDR3 nucleotides: TGCGCCAGCAGCTTGGCCTGGGGGAGTGGGTCCTACGAGCAGTACTTC. Looking up the rest from reference TRBV5-1 and TRBJ2-7 gives the full variable domain: KAGVTQTPRYLIKTRGQQVTLSCSPISGHRSVSWYQQTPGQGLQFLFEYFSETQRNKGNFPGRFSGRQFSNSRSEMNVSTLELGDSALYLCASSLAWGSGSYEQYFGPGTRLTVT.

This clonotype was seen more than once but under ten times. This chain uses TRBV7-8 with TRBJ1-2; D is undetermined. CDR3 length equals 14 residues. Trimming left V 5 bases short and J 3 bases short, with 13 bases between. The V gene's germline CDR1 is SGHVS and CDR2 FQNEAQ. CDR3 sequence (DNA): TGTGCCAGCAGCCGAAGGACGGGCCACTATGGCTACACCTTC. It specifies CASSRRTGHYGYTF.

This clonotype has a handful of counts. This chain uses TRBV2 with TRBJ1-3; 7 bases line up with TRBD1. This CDR3 is 15 amino acids long. The V gene's germline CDR1 is SNHLY and CDR2 FYNNEI. V shed 6 bases, J shed 0 bases, and the junction held 5 bases outside the gene matches. The CDR3 reads CASSPDRYSGNTIYF. The CDR3 coding sequence is TGTGCCAGCAGCCCGGACAGGTACTCTGGAAACACCATATATTTT.

The genes are TRBV20-1 and TRBJ1-6; D not certain. The germline gives CDR1 DFQATT, CDR2 SNEGSKA (reference sequence). Trimming cost V 1 base and J 1 base, with 11 bases left between them. The CDR3 totals 16 residues. The CDR3 DNA follows: TGCAGTGCTAGAGTGAAGGAGTGGTCCTATAATTCACCCCTCCACTTT. Protein sequence: CSARVKEWSYNSPLHF.

The genes are TRBV7-2 and TRBJ2-7; TRBD1 is a possible D gene (7 bases). Germline assignment: CDR1 SGHTA and CDR2 FQGNSA. Trimming left V 4 bases short and J 3 bases short, with 16 bases between. The length of the CDR3 is 15 residues. CDR3 sequence reads: CASSSRQGGLYEQYF. The CDR3 DNA reads as TGTGCCAGCAGCTCCCGACAGGGAGGACTCTACGAGCAGTACTTC. The whole variable domain, filled in from reference TRBV7-2 and TRBJ2-7, reads GAGVSQSPSNKVTEKGKDVELRCDPISGHTALYWYRQSLGQGLEFLIYFQGNSAPDKSGLPSDRFSAERTGGSVSTLTIQRTQQEDSAVYLCASSSRQGGLYEQYFGPGTRLTVT.

This chain connects TRBV7-8 to TRBJ2-7; D not resolved. The V gene lost 1 base and the J gene lost 5 bases, with 6 bases spanning the gap. The CDR3 sequence is 12 residues long. The germline gives CDR1 SGHVS, CDR2 FQNEAQ. The CDR3 nucleotides read TGTGCCAGCAGCTTAGATAGGGACGAGCAGTACTTC. This translates into CASSLDRDEQYF.

J is TRBJ1-6 and V is TRBV18; the match to TRBD1 covers 9 bases. J gave up 5 bases and V 6 bases, and 5 bases lay outside the gene matches. The length of the CDR3 is 15 residues. The V gene's germline CDR1 is KGHSH and CDR2 LQKENI. The CDR3 coding sequence is TGTGCCAGCTCGCAACAGGGGGCGAATAATTCACCCCTCCACTTT. This sequence encodes CASSQQGANNSPLHF.

This clonotype came up a few times. The chain carries TRBV4-1 and TRBJ1-3; D remains ambiguous. CDR3 size: 15 residues. V was shortened by 0 bases and J by 0 bases, with 6 bases between the two germline ends. Germline V gene lookup returns CDR1 MGHRA and CDR2 YSYEKL. The CDR3 region is CASSQDQTSGNTIYF. The DNA of the CDR3 is TGCGCCAGCAGCCAAGATCAGACCTCTGGAAACACCATATATTTT.

There are a few counts of this clonotype. V usage is TRBV7-8 and J usage is TRBJ1-5; D is uncertain. V lost 1 base and J 4 bases, leaving 5 bases between the germline ends. The germline V gene encodes CDR1 SGHVS and CDR2 FQNEAQ. There are 13 residues in the CDR3. The CDR3: CASSLGQNQPQHF. The CDR3 DNA is TGTGCCAGCAGCTTAGGCCAGAATCAGCCCCAGCATTTT.

The sample holds a few counts of this clonotype. The chain recombines TRBV20-1 with TRBJ2-4; D is possibly TRBD1 (5 bases). V shed 3 bases and J shed 4 bases, with 10 bases lying between them. This CDR3 has 13 residues. Germline loops: CDR1 DFQATT, CDR2 SNEGSKA (reference sequence). CDR3 nucleotide sequence: TGCAGTGCTAGCTCGGACATTAAAAACATTCAGTACTTC. Protein product: CSASSDIKNIQYF.